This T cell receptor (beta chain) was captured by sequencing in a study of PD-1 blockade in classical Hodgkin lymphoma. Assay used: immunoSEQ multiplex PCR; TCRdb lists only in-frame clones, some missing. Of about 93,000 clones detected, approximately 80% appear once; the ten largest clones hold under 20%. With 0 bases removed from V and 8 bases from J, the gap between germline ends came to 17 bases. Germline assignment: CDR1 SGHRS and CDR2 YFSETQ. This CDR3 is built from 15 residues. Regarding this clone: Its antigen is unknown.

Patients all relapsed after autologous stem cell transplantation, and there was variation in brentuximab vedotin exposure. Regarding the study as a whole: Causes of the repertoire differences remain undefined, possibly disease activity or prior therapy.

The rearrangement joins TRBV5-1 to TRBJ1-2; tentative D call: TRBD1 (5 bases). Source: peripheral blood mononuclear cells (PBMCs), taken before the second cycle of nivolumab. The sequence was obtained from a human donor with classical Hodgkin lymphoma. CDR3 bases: TGCGCCAGCAGCTTGGGAGGGCAGGGTTCGTTCGGCTACACCTTC. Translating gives CASSLGGQGSFGYTF. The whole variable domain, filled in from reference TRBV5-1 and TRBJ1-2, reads KAGVTQTPRYLIKTRGQQVTLSCSPISGHRSVSWYQQTPGQGLQFLFEYFSETQRNKGNFPGRFSGRQFSNSRSEMNVSTLELGDSALYLCASSLGGQGSFGYTFGSGTRLTVV.